The 24 T cell receptor beta chains below come from one sample, sequenced in a study of metastatic and nonmetastatic thyroid tumors. TCRdb reprocessed the PCR reads using MiXCR. Of about 45,000 clones listed, less than 5% are singletons. Thyroid surgery took place with no prior treatment in any patient. Sequencing was performed on blood. These receptors were taken from a female donor with papillary thyroid cancer or a benign thyroid nodule (not recorded which). Some clones in this sample may be carry-over from other donors' samples.

This clone was counted at least ten times. The J gene is TRBJ1-5, the V gene TRBV15, with a tentative D call TRBD1 (5 bases). Per the germline V gene, CDR1 is LNHNV and CDR2 is YYDKDF (reference sequence). The CDR3 is 17 amino acids. The V and J ends lost 0 bases and 0 bases respectively, with 12 bases between them. The CDR3: CATSRDAWGYSNQPQHF. The DNA for the CDR3 is TGTGCCACCAGCAGAGATGCATGGGGCTATAGCAATCAGCCCCAGCATTTT.

As regards this clone: This may come from a read error, since a much larger clone is one base off. J is TRBJ2-5 and V is TRBV29-1, with 8 bases that match TRBD1. Per the germline V gene, CDR1 is SQVTM and CDR2 is ANQGSEA. The CDR3 sequence is 14 residues long. The ends lost 4 bases at V and 7 bases at J; junction bases unmatched: 11. The CDR3 bases are TGCAGCGTTGCGCCACAGGGGGATTGGTTGACCCAGTACTTC. Its translation is CSVAPQGDWLTQYF.

A note on this clone: Since a much larger clone is just one base distant, this may be a read error. The V gene is TRBV24-1, the J gene TRBJ1-1; D not certain. CDR3 length equals 13 residues. From germline, CDR1 is KGHDR and CDR2 SFDVKD. V was pared by 4 bases and J by 5 bases, with 10 bases between. DNA of the CDR3: TGTGCCACCAGTGACTTTTTGGGGACTGAAGCTTTCTTT. Residues: CATSDFLGTEAFF.

This clone has ten or more counts. In the same sample, other DNA sequences code for this CDR3. CDR3 bases: TGTGCCAGCAGTTTCCTCAGCGGCACAGATACGCAGTATTTT. Its protein product is CASSFLSGTDTQYF. This rearrangement joins TRBV28 to TRBJ2-3; D call uncertain. The germline V and J ends were trimmed by 3 bases and 1 base, with 8 bases remaining between them. Per germline, CDR1 MDHEN and CDR2 SYDVKM. The CDR3 has 14 amino acids.

Details on this clone: Germline and junction disagree at one end, which may indicate a read error. The chain is built from TRBV27 and TRBJ2-2, with 12 bases fitting TRBD2. Germline V gives CDR1 MNHEY, CDR2 SMNVEV (reference sequence). This CDR3 comprises 17 residues. In DNA form, the CDR3 reads TGTGCCAGCAATTTAAGACTAGCGGGAGATCGGGCCGGGGAGCTGTTTTTT. Translating gives CASNLRLAGDRAGELFF.

This clone was seen at least ten times. V gene TRBV20-1 combines with J gene TRBJ1-1; a weak D match, TRBD1 (6 bases). Germline assignment: CDR1 DFQATT and CDR2 SNEGSKA (reference sequence). This CDR3 contains 12 residues. Trimming stripped 5 bases from V and 3 bases from J, with 10 bases between. CDR3 protein: CSARYRDTEAFF. The CDR3 DNA follows: TGCAGTGCTCGCTACAGGGACACTGAAGCTTTCTTT.

This rearrangement joins TRBV20-1 to TRBJ2-1, with a weak D call TRBD2 (6 bases). The germline V gene has CDR1 DFQATT and CDR2 SNEGSKA (reference sequence). V lost 6 bases and J 5 bases, leaving 17 bases between the germline ends. There are 14 residues in the CDR3. The CDR3 DNA sequence: TGCAGTGCCCACAAAGGGGACTTGAACAATGAGCAGTTCTTC. Encoded protein: CSAHKGDLNNEQFF.

This clone was counted at least ten times. A much larger clone differs by one base, so this may be a read error. V is TRBV9 and J is TRBJ1-2; D is possibly TRBD1 (6 bases). The CDR3 is 16 amino acids. Germline CDR1 is SGDLS and CDR2 is YYNGEE. Trimming shortened V by 4 bases and J by 4 bases, and 20 bases separated the two germline ends. DNA for the CDR3: TGTGCCAGCAGCACTCTAAGGGGGGGAGCCGGCTATGGCTACACCTTC. It is translated as CASSTLRGGAGYGYTF.

Points on this clone: The junction departs from germline at one end; a sequencing error may be responsible. This chain joins TRBV11-2 and TRBJ2-3, with D possibly TRBD2 on 5 matching bases. The CDR3 is 15 amino acids. Germline values: CDR1 SGHAT, CDR2 FQNNGV. This CDR3 reads CASSTVVSSTDTRYF. CDR3 bases: TGTGCCAGCAGCACAGTCGTGTCTAGCACAGATACGCGGTATTTT.

This clone was recorded many times. The V gene is TRBV9, the J gene TRBJ2-3, with D tentatively TRBD1 (5 bases). The CDR3 covers 15 residues. The V gene lost 4 bases and the J gene lost 4 bases, with 16 bases spanning the gap. Germline V gene sequence: CDR1 SGDLS, CDR2 YYNGEE. Here the CDR3 reads CASSLSIGAPDTQYF. The CDR3 DNA reads TGTGCCAGCAGCCTCTCGATTGGGGCGCCAGATACGCAGTATTTT.

This clone was counted between two and nine times. The chain joins TRBV6-2 or TRBV6-3 to TRBJ2-1, with 9 bases matching TRBD1. The trim removed 7 bases at V and 7 bases at J, leaving 8 bases unmatched. The CDR3 runs to 14 residues. The germline CDR1 and CDR2 sequences are MNHEY and SVGEGT. CDR3 loop: CASNMGQGVNEQFF. As DNA, the CDR3 is TGTGCCAGCAATATGGGACAGGGAGTGAATGAGCAGTTCTTC.

This clone was observed many times. At the DNA level, this CDR3 is encoded by other sequences in the same sample as well. This chain connects TRBV27 to TRBJ2-1; D ambiguous. Germline loops: CDR1 MNHEY, CDR2 SMNVEV (reference sequence). V shed 3 bases and J shed 4 bases, with 7 bases lying between them. This CDR3 contains 13 residues. CDR3 amino acids: CASSFSNYNEQFF. DNA for the CDR3: TGTGCCAGCAGTTTTAGTAATTACAATGAGCAGTTCTTC.

The sample holds many counts of this clone. The J gene is TRBJ2-7, the V gene TRBV4-2, with D perhaps TRBD2 (6 bases). The CDR3 consists of 15 residues. The germline gives CDR1 LGHNA, CDR2 YNFKEQ. Between the trimmed V and J ends, which lost 0 bases and 0 bases, there was a span of 9 bases. CDR3 in DNA: TGTGCCAGCAGCCAAGAGTACGGGAGCTCCTACGAGCAGTACTTC. This encodes CASSQEYGSSYEQYF.

The rearrangement links TRBV20-1 to TRBJ2-7; 8 positions match TRBD1. V was clipped by 0 bases and J by 6 bases; unmatched bases: 1. Germline lookup yields CDR1 DFQATT and CDR2 SNEGSKA (reference sequence). This CDR3 is built from 12 residues. CDR3 bases: TGCAGTGCTAGAGATCAGGGGGCCGAGCAGTACTTC. It translates to CSARDQGAEQYF.

This clone was seen only a few times. A single base separates this from a much larger clone, so it may be a read error. Here the CDR3 DNA reads TGTGCCAGCAGCTTGGTAGGCTACAATGGGCAGTTCTTC. It specifies CASSLVGYNGQFF. The rearrangement links TRBV5-4 to TRBJ2-1, with D unclear. CDR1 SGHNT and CDR2 YYREEE come from the germline V gene (reference sequence). The CDR3 is made up of 13 amino acids.

This chain uses TRBV2 with TRBJ2-5; 8 nucleotides line up with TRBD2. J gave up 5 bases and V 7 bases, and 9 bases lay outside the gene matches. Per germline, CDR1 SNHLY and CDR2 FYNNEI. This CDR3 is 14 amino acids long. The CDR3 spells CASILAPGGETQYF. The CDR3, as DNA: TGTGCCAGCATCCTCGCACCGGGGGGGGAGACCCAGTACTTC.

Notes on this clone: A much larger clonotype is one base distant, so this may be a read error. This same CDR3 is encoded by further DNA sequences in the sample. The chain uses TRBV6-1 and TRBJ2-1; D is possibly TRBD1 (5 bases). Germline V CDR1 and CDR2: MNHNS, SASEGT. The CDR3 is 13 residues long. The CDR3 sequence: CASSEVWGDEQFF. CDR3 nucleotides: TGTGCAAGCAGTGAAGTTTGGGGCGATGAGCAGTTCTTC.

V usage is TRBV30 and J usage is TRBJ1-1, with D uncertain. V was pared by 0 bases and J by 7 bases, with 18 bases between. CDR1 and CDR2 from the germline V gene are GTSNPN and SVGIG (reference sequence). This CDR3 is 15 amino acids long. The CDR3 here is CAWSVGTWNVVEAFF. The CDR3 DNA sequence: TGTGCCTGGAGTGTAGGTACATGGAATGTGGTTGAAGCTTTCTTT.

This clone has a count of ten or more. CDR3 nucleotide sequence: TGTGCCACCAGCCCCGGGACAGGGGGGGACTACGAGCAGTACTTC. It yields the protein CATSPGTGGDYEQYF. The chain joins TRBV24-1 to TRBJ2-7; 11 nucleotides agree with TRBD1. This CDR3 has 15 amino acids. The germline V gene encodes CDR1 KGHDR and CDR2 SFDVKD. Trimming removed 7 bases from V and 3 bases from J; junction bases left unmatched: 7.

Ten or more counts support this clone. One junction end disagrees with the germline gene, perhaps due to a read error. The V and J genes are TRBV10-3 and TRBJ2-3, with D maybe TRBD2 (5 bases). CDR1 is ENHRY and CDR2 is SYGVKD in the germline V gene. This CDR3 comprises 13 residues. The CDR3 DNA follows: TGTGCCATCACTGAGGGAGAGGCAGATACGCAGTATTTT. It encodes CAITEGEADTQYF.

The rearrangement joins TRBV11-2 to TRBJ2-3; TRBD2 matches at 12 bases. The CDR3 is made up of 14 amino acids. Germline values: CDR1 SGHAT, CDR2 FQNNGV. The ends lost 10 bases at V and 6 bases at J; junction bases unmatched: 8. CDR3 residues: CATRLAGESDTQYF. Here the CDR3 DNA reads TGTGCCACCCGACTAGCGGGGGAATCGGATACGCAGTATTTT.

This clone was detected ten times or more. The chain links TRBV6-1 to TRBJ1-3; D not certain. V shed 0 bases and J shed 3 bases, with 3 bases lying between them. From germline, CDR1 is MNHNS and CDR2 SASEGT. The CDR3 length is 13 residues. CDR3 coding DNA: TGTGCCAGCAGTGAAGCAGTTGGAAACACCATATATTTT. Its translation is CASSEAVGNTIYF.

This clone came up a few times. The rearrangement uses TRBV2 and TRBJ1-2, with 8 bases aligning to TRBD1. The CDR3 contains 15 residues. The trim removed 3 bases at V and 3 bases at J, leaving 6 bases unmatched. Germline V gene lookup returns CDR1 SNHLY and CDR2 FYNNEI. The CDR3 sequence is CASSEGGRGHYGYTF. The CDR3 DNA follows: TGTGCCAGCAGTGAGGGGGGCAGGGGGCACTATGGCTACACCTTC.

The rearrangement uses TRBV28 and TRBJ2-7, with TRBD2 identical over 11 bases. Per germline, CDR1 MDHEN and CDR2 SYDVKM. V gave up 8 bases and J gave up 1 base; unmatched junction bases: 7. This CDR3 is 15 amino acids long. The CDR3 nucleotides read TGTGCCAGCCAATCAACTAGCGGGAGTTCCTACGAGCAGTACTTC. Its protein is CASQSTSGSSYEQYF.